These 9 T cell receptor beta chains came from one sample sequenced in a study of regulatory T cells in long-lasting Graves disease (dated by TCRdb to the early 2020s). The sample's time point, from its label and the paper: newly diagnosed GD, antithyroid drugs for less than 3 months. RNA was extracted from PBMCs in TRIzol for both TCR sequencing and RNA sequencing. Receptors were amplified or captured by multiplex PCR. TCRdb names Illumina HiSeq 4000 as the instrument used. iRepertoire HTBI primers and Arm-PCR amplification of CDR3 regions were used to construct TCR beta libraries. TCRdb reran the public reads through fastp at Q25 and MiXCR, keeping productive beta chains. Rows with one shared CDR3 protein collapse into an entry with the most common genes and DNA. The sample table records about 540,000 distinct CDR3 sequences; approximately 13% of these occur just once. The ten largest clones take up roughly a tenth of the sample.

The same sample was also studied in work on T cells in Graves' hyperthyroidism and ophthalmopathy.

The sequencing used peripheral blood mononuclear cells (PBMCs), collected at new diagnosis, from a patient treated with antithyroid drugs. All receptors come from a man aged 30 to 45 with Graves disease. Donor details come from another sample of the same person, matched by shared clones.

This clonotype was counted between two and nine times. The chain recombines TRBV19 with TRBJ2-7; 10 bases match TRBD2. V was pared by 3 bases and J by 10 bases, with 6 bases of the junction left unmatched. Germline CDR1 LNHDA, CDR2 SQIVND (reference sequence). This CDR3 contains 13 residues. The CDR3: CASSMGTSGAQYF. CDR3 nucleotide sequence: TGTGCCAGTAGTATGGGTACTAGCGGGGCCCAGTACTTC. Combining the CDR3 with reference TRBV19 and TRBJ2-7 gives the whole variable domain DGGITQSPKYLFRKEGQNVTLSCEQNLNHDAMYWYRQDPGQGLRLIYYSQIVNDFQKGDIAEGYSVSREKKESFPLTVTSAQKNPTAFYLCASSMGTSGAQYFGPGTRLTVT.

This clonotype was detected many times. The gene calls are TRBV29-1 and TRBJ1-1; 7 nucleotides align to TRBD1. The CDR3 consists of 14 residues. Per the germline V gene, CDR1 is SQVTM and CDR2 is ANQGSEA. Unmatched junction bases numbered 7, after V lost 5 bases and J lost 1 base. CDR3 coding DNA: TGCAGCGTTAAACAGGGGAGTGGGAACACTGAAGCTTTCTTT. It is translated as CSVKQGSGNTEAFF.

This clonotype was recorded many times. The J gene is TRBJ2-1, the V gene TRBV2, with 9 positions matching TRBD2. Germline V gene data show CDR1 as SNHLY and CDR2 as FYNNEI. V lost 5 bases, J lost 13 bases, and 6 bases stayed unmatched. This CDR3 spans 12 amino acids. The CDR3 spells CASSRSGSPQFF. The CDR3 DNA sequence: TGTGCCAGCAGTCGTAGCGGGAGCCCCCAGTTCTTC.

To note about this clonotype: Since a much larger clone is just one base distant, this may be a read error. The V call is TRBV5-1, the J call TRBJ2-7; D not certain. In germline, CDR1 is SGHRS, CDR2 YFSETQ. The CDR3 has 15 residues. Trimming left V 4 bases short and J 6 bases short, with 20 bases between. The CDR3 here is CASSTEPSLSLEQYF. The DNA for the CDR3 is TGCGCCAGCAGCACGGAGCCGAGTCTCTCTCTCGAGCAGTACTTC.

This clonotype was counted many times. This chain uses TRBV12-3 or TRBV12-4 with TRBJ1-5; tentative D call: TRBD1 (5 bases). The CDR3 totals 16 residues. V lost 3 bases and J lost 0, with 12 bases in between. As DNA, the CDR3 is TGTGCCAGCAGTTTTCATTGGGGGGATAGCAATCAGCCCCAGCATTTT. Translated, it gives CASSFHWGDSNQPQHF.

The chain carries TRBV20-1 and TRBJ2-2, with 10 nucleotides matching TRBD1. V lost 3 bases to trimming and J lost 2 bases; unmatched junction nucleotides: 6. Germline CDR1 DFQATT, CDR2 SNEGSKA (reference sequence). There are 16 residues in the CDR3. Written as DNA, the CDR3 is TGCAGTGCTAGCGGGGGGGACAGGGGTAACACCGGGGAGCTGTTTTTT. Translating it yields CSASGGDRGNTGELFF.

The chain employs TRBV29-1 and TRBJ1-1, with unresolved D. Germline CDR1 and CDR2: SQVTM and ANQGSEA. Trimming removed 5 bases from V and 0 bases from J, with 10 bases in between. The CDR3 length is 13 residues. Written as DNA, the CDR3 is TGCAGCGTTTGCCCCGATCTGAACACTGAAGCTTTCTTT. Translating it yields CSVCPDLNTEAFF.

This clonotype appeared a few times. This sequence joins TRBV10-3 and TRBJ1-3, with D maybe TRBD1 (5 bases). CDR1 ENHRY and CDR2 SYGVKD come from the germline V gene. Trimming pared 4 bases from V and 0 bases from J, leaving 13 bases between. CDR3 length: 16 amino acids. The CDR3 here is CAISGRWGSSGNTIYF. The CDR3 DNA sequence: TGTGCCATCAGTGGCAGGTGGGGCAGCTCTGGAAACACCATATATTTT.

This chain links TRBV30 with TRBJ2-6, with a tentative D call TRBD1 (5 bases). The CDR3 runs to 19 residues. Trimming stripped 0 bases from V and 0 bases from J, with 18 bases between. Germline CDR1 and CDR2: GTSNPN and SVGIG (reference sequence). CDR3 residues: CAWSVLWGRVRSGANVLTF. Here the CDR3 DNA reads TGTGCCTGGAGTGTACTTTGGGGCAGGGTGCGCTCTGGGGCCAACGTCCTGACTTTC.